The 23 T cell receptor beta chains reported below all come from one sample, sequenced in a study of blood T cell repertoires in COVID-19 (dated by TCRdb to about 2020). The method was the immunoSEQ multiplex PCR assay. Imported from immuneACCESS, the table was reduced by TCRdb to in-frame sequences with V and J called. These copies leave out some clones; in studies compared against another copy, an unresolved V gene accounts for under half, and the cause of the remainder is not known. The sample table records around 470,000 clones; approximately 92% of these occur just once. The top ten clones comprise roughly 0.92% of the sample. Material: peripheral blood. The receptors here all came from a man aged 18 to 29 with COVID-19, enrolled during active disease.

This rearrangement joins TRBV27 to TRBJ2-3; 11 bases agree with TRBD2. Germline CDR1 MNHEY, CDR2 SMNVEV (reference sequence). Trimming cost V 7 bases and J 6 bases; bases outside gene matches: 9. The CDR3 extends over 15 amino acids. The CDR3 DNA follows: TGTGCCAGCACCCCATCTAGCGGGGGGTCGGATACGCAGTATTTT. This translates into CASTPSSGGSDTQYF.

Turning to this clone: Other DNA variants within this sample encode the same CDR3. CDR3 sequence: CASSVQGNYGYTF. The CDR3 nucleotides are TGTGCCAGCAGCGTTCAGGGAAACTATGGCTACACCTTC. V and J are TRBV9 and TRBJ1-2; TRBD1 might be the D (5 bases). Between the trimmed V and J ends, which lost 2 bases and 2 bases, there was a span of 7 bases. The CDR3 has 13 amino acids. Germline-derived CDR1 and CDR2 are SGDLS and YYNGEE.

The chain couples TRBV5-6 to TRBJ2-5, with D perhaps TRBD1 (7 bases). There are 14 residues in the CDR3. The germline gives CDR1 SGHDT, CDR2 YYEEEE. Trimming stripped 4 bases from V and 2 bases from J, with 12 bases between. CDR3 DNA sequence: TGTGCCAGCAGCCGGAGGGGACAGCAAGAGACCCAGTACTTC. Its protein product is CASSRRGQQETQYF. Full variable domain (missing parts from reference TRBV5-6 and TRBJ2-5): DAGVTQSPTHLIKTRGQQVTLRCSPKSGHDTVSWYQQALGQGPQFIFQYYEEEERQRGNFPDRFSGHQFPNYSSELNVNALLLGDSALYLCASSRRGQQETQYFGPGTRLLVL.

V gene TRBV2 combines with J gene TRBJ2-1, with D uncertain. The CDR3 runs to 11 residues. Trimming took 6 bases from V and 4 from J, leaving 4 bases between them. CDR1 is SNHLY, CDR2 FYNNEI, per germline. DNA of the CDR3: TGTGCCAGCAGCGAGTACAATGAGCAGTTCTTC. It specifies CASSEYNEQFF.

This chain connects TRBV7-2 to TRBJ2-1, with 9 bases aligning to TRBD2. Trimming cost V 3 bases and J 2 bases; bases outside gene matches: 8. Germline V lookup: CDR1 SGHTA, CDR2 FQGNSA. The CDR3 length is 17 residues. The CDR3 protein is CASSLGPPSGAYNEQFF. CDR3 nucleotides: TGTGCCAGCAGCTTGGGACCTCCTAGCGGGGCCTACAATGAGCAGTTCTTC.

This chain connects TRBV5-6 to TRBJ2-7; 11 bases are shared with TRBD1. This CDR3 comprises 15 residues. V lost 4 bases to trimming and J lost 5 bases; unmatched junction nucleotides: 8. The germline V gene has CDR1 SGHDT and CDR2 YYEEEE. Here the CDR3 reads CASSPKDRGRDEQYF. The DNA of the CDR3 is TGTGCCAGCAGCCCGAAGGACAGGGGGCGCGACGAGCAGTACTTC.

This clone was counted a few times. The V and J genes are TRBV7-2 and TRBJ2-3; 15 bases agree with TRBD2. Germline lookup yields CDR1 SGHTA and CDR2 FQGNSA. The CDR3 has 17 amino acids. Germline trimming cut 1 base from V and 6 bases from J; bases unmatched to any gene: 5. CDR3 nucleotide sequence: TGTGCCAGCAGCTTAGAAGGGACTAGCGGGGGGCTCGATACGCAGTATTTT. Its translation: CASSLEGTSGGLDTQYF.

The genes are TRBV6-5 and TRBJ1-2; D is unclear. Between the trimmed V and J ends, which lost 8 bases and 4 bases, there was a span of 20 bases. The length of the CDR3 is 15 residues. The germline CDR1 and CDR2 sequences are MNHEY and SVGAGI. The CDR3 reads CASSLGDKAIYGYTF. The DNA for the CDR3 is TGTGCCAGCTCCCTCGGCGACAAGGCGATCTATGGCTACACCTTC.

This clone was picked up many times. V is TRBV12-3 or TRBV12-4 and J is TRBJ2-3; 7 bases are shared with TRBD2. CDR3 length: 13 amino acids. Trimming cost V 5 bases and J 6 bases; bases outside gene matches: 5. In DNA, the CDR3 is TGTGCCAGCAGTCCTCTAGCGGCGGATACGCAGTATTTT. Its protein product is CASSPLAADTQYF.

The chain is built from TRBV21-1 and TRBJ1-1. TRBV21-1 is annotated as a pseudogene. CDR3 length: 10 amino acids. The CDR3 sequence: CARANTEAFF. The CDR3 DNA sequence: TGTGCCAGAGCGAACACTGAAGCTTTCTTT.

In DNA form, the CDR3 reads TGTGCCAGCAGTCTCTCTAGAGCGGGGGGACAAGAGACCCAGTACTTC. As protein: CASSLSRAGGQETQYF. This chain links TRBV27 with TRBJ2-5; 9 bases are shared with TRBD2. The CDR3 has 16 amino acids. V lost 5 bases, J lost 2 bases, and 9 bases stayed unmatched. In germline, CDR1 is MNHEY, CDR2 SMNVEV (reference sequence).

A single count supports this clone. The rearrangement links TRBV28 to TRBJ2-3; D is possibly TRBD1 (5 bases). The CDR3 sequence is 17 residues long. Trimming pared 5 bases from V and 3 bases from J, leaving 21 bases between. In germline, CDR1 is MDHEN, CDR2 SYDVKM. Here the CDR3 reads CASSLSGVGRLTDTQYF. The CDR3 DNA sequence: TGTGCCAGCAGTCTATCTGGGGTGGGGCGCCTGACAGATACGCAGTATTTT.

The CDR3, as DNA: TGTGCCAGTAAAACAGGGGGCCCGAACACCGGGGAGCTGTTTTTT. Translated, it gives CASKTGGPNTGELFF. The rearrangement joins TRBV19 to TRBJ2-2, with 9 bases aligning to TRBD1. The germline V gene encodes CDR1 LNHDA and CDR2 SQIVND (reference sequence). After removal of 7 bases from V and 0 bases from J, the junction contained 3 bases not matched to a gene. This CDR3 comprises 15 residues. Supplemented by reference TRBV19 and TRBJ2-2, the full variable domain reads DGGITQSPKYLFRKEGQNVTLSCEQNLNHDAMYWYRQDPGQGLRLIYYSQIVNDFQKGDIAEGYSVSREKKESFPLTVTSAQKNPTAFYLCASKTGGPNTGELFFGEGSRLTVL.

The V and J genes are TRBV2 and TRBJ1-2; D gene unclear. V was clipped by 7 bases and J by 5 bases, with 8 bases between them. This CDR3 has 11 residues. Per the germline V gene, CDR1 is SNHLY and CDR2 is FYNNEI. In DNA form, the CDR3 reads TGTGCCAGCACCGAGGGTTATGGCTACACCTTC. Translating gives CASTEGYGYTF. Filled out from reference TRBV2 and TRBJ1-2, the complete variable domain reads EPEVTQTPSHQVTQMGQEVILRCVPISNHLYFYWYRQILGQKVEFLVSFYNNEISEKSEIFDDQFSVERPDGSNFTLKIRSTKLEDSAMYFCASTEGYGYTFGSGTRLTVV.

V gene TRBV2 combines with J gene TRBJ1-6, with 9 bases lining up with TRBD1. This CDR3 region has 15 residues. Germline CDR1 reads SNHLY; CDR2 reads FYNNEI. V shed 6 bases, J shed 7 bases, and the junction held 7 bases outside the gene matches. The CDR3 DNA reads as TGTGCCAGCAGGGGGTCCGGGACAGGGAATTCACCCCTCCACTTT. It yields the protein CASRGSGTGNSPLHF.

The chain carries TRBV6-1 and TRBJ2-2, with TRBD1 matching 9 bases. The V and J ends lost 0 bases and 6 bases, in that order; junction bases with no gene match: 8. Per the germline V gene, CDR1 is MNHNS and CDR2 is SASEGT. CDR3 length: 17 amino acids. The CDR3 reads CASSEAHRGLKAGELFF. DNA for the CDR3: TGTGCCAGCAGTGAAGCGCACAGGGGGCTAAAGGCCGGGGAGCTGTTTTTT.

This clone was counted between two and nine times. The gene calls are TRBV5-4 and TRBJ2-3; D possibly corresponds to TRBD2 (7 bases). Trimming removed 4 bases from V and 9 bases from J, with 21 bases in between. Germline V gene lookup returns CDR1 SGHNT and CDR2 YYREEE (reference sequence). CDR3 length: 15 amino acids. This CDR3 is CASSAEAGHPGTQYF. CDR3 sequence (DNA): TGTGCCAGCAGCGCCGAAGCGGGACATCCAGGCACGCAGTATTTT.

The rearrangement joins TRBV13 to TRBJ1-3; D is possibly TRBD1 (5 bases). Germline values: CDR1 PRHDT, CDR2 FYEKMQ (reference sequence). Trimming removed 2 bases from V and 2 bases from J, with 7 bases in between. This CDR3 is built from 14 residues. The CDR3 region is CASSLRGTGNTIYF. In nucleotides, the CDR3 is TGTGCCAGCAGCTTAAGGGGAACTGGAAACACCATATATTTT.

The V gene is TRBV19, the J gene TRBJ2-7; 8 bases align to TRBD1. CDR3 length equals 15 residues. V lost 5 bases, J lost 4 bases, and 10 bases stayed unmatched. Germline values: CDR1 LNHDA, CDR2 SQIVND (reference sequence). The CDR3 DNA follows: TGTGCCAGTAGTCCTTGGACAGGGTCGGAATACGAGCAGTACTTC. This encodes CASSPWTGSEYEQYF.

The chain joins TRBV27 to TRBJ2-2, with 7 bases fitting TRBD2. With 4 bases clipped from V and 6 bases from J, the junction kept 17 bases outside the gene matches. Per germline, CDR1 MNHEY and CDR2 SMNVEV (reference sequence). CDR3 length: 18 residues. The CDR3 coding sequence is TGTGCCAGCAGTTCCCCTCCTTTCTTCGCGGGGGAAGCCGGGGAGCTGTTTTTT. It codes for CASSSPPFFAGEAGELFF.

This clone was detected only once. The V call is TRBV21-1, the J call TRBJ1-5; the D call of TRBD1 is as the table states it, not checked on the DNA. TRBV21-1 is recorded as a pseudogene. This CDR3 region has 14 residues. The CDR3 loop reads CASSRGRGIGAQHF. The CDR3, as DNA: TGTGCCAGCAGCAGGGGCAGGGGGATAGGAGCCCAGCATTTT.

This clone was recorded once. The chain links TRBV3-1 (or the pseudogene TRBV3-2) to TRBJ1-5; 7 bases line up with TRBD1. Germline lookup yields CDR1 LGHDT and CDR2 YNNKEL (reference sequence). CDR3 length equals 16 residues. V gave up 1 base and J gave up 4 bases; unmatched junction bases: 7. The CDR3 DNA follows: TGTGCCAGCAGCCAAGGCAGAGACAGGGATAATCAGCCCCAGCATTTT. This encodes CASSQGRDRDNQPQHF.

This chain links TRBV12-1 with TRBJ2-3; the listed D gene, TRBD2, was not tested against the DNA. TRBV12-1 is a pseudogene. The CDR3 spans 16 residues. CDR3 loop: CASSSPQRDLTDTQYF. CDR3 DNA: TGTGCCAGCAGCTCGCCCCAGCGGGACCTCACAGATACGCAGTATTTT.